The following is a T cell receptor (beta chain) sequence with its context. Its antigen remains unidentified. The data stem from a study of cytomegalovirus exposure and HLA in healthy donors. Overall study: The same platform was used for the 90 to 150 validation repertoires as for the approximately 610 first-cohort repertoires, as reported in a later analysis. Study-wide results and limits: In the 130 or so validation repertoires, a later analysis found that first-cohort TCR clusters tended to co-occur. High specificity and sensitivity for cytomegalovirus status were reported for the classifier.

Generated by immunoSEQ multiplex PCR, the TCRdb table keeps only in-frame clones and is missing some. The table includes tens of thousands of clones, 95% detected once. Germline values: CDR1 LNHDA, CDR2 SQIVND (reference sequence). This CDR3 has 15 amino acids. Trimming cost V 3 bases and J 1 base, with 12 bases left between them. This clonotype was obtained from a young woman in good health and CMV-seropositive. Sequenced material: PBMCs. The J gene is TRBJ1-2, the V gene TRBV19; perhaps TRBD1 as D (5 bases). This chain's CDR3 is CASSIERGSNYGYTF. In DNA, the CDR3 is TGTGCCAGTAGTATTGAAAGGGGCAGTAACTATGGCTACACCTTC.